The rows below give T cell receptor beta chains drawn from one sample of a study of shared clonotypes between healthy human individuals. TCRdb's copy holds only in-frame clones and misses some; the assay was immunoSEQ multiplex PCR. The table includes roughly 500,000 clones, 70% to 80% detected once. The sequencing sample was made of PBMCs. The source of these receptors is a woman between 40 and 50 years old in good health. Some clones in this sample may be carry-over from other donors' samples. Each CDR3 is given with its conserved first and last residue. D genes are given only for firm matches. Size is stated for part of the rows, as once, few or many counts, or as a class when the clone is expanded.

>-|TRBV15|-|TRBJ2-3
TGTGCCACCAGCAGAGATGGGACGAGGGGGGATACGCAGTATTTT
CATSRDGTRGDTQYF
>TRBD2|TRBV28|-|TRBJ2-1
TGTGCCAGCAGTCCGAGCCTAGCGGGGCAGTTCTTC
CASSPSLAGQFF
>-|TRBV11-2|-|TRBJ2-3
TGTGCCAGCAGCCCCCTCGGACTGGAAGGTACGCAGTATTTT
CASSPLGLEGTQYF
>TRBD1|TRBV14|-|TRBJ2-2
TGTGCCAGCAGCAGGACAGGGAACACCGGGGAGCTGTTTTTT
CASSRTGNTGELFF
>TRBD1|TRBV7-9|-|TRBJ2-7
TGTGCCAGCAGCCTCTCTTCCGGGACAGGGAGCTCCTACGAGCAGTACTTC
CASSLSSGTGSSYEQYF
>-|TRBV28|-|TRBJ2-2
TGTGCCAGCAACAAGGGACGTATCACCTCGAACACCGGGGAGCTGTTTTTT
CASNKGRITSNTGELFF
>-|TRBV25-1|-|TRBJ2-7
TGTGCCAGCAGTCATTCCTACGAGCAGTACTTC
CASSHSYEQYF
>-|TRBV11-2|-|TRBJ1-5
TGTGCCAGCAGCTTCCTTAATCAGCCCCAGCATTTT
CASSFLNQPQHF
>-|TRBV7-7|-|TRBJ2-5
TGTGCTAGCAGCCAAAGGACGCTGGGAGAGACCCAGTACTTC
CASSQRTLGETQYF
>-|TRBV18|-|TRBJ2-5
TGTGCCAGCTCAAATGCAGGGAAAGAGACCCAGTACTTC
CASSNAGKETQYF
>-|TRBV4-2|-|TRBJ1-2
TGTGCCAGCAGCCAAGCCCAGGGGCAGTACTATGGCTACACCTTC
CASSQAQGQYYGYTF
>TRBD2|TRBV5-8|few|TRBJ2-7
TGTGCCAGCAGCTTGGAGGGAGGGACTCCTAGCGAGCAGTACTTC
CASSLEGGTPSEQYF
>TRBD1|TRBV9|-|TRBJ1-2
TGTGCCAGCAGCGAGGGGACAGGGACTTTTAACTATGGCTACACCTTC
CASSEGTGTFNYGYTF
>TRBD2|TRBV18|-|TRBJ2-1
TGTGCCAGCTCACCCACTAGCGGGAGTGGTAATGAGCAGTTCTTC
CASSPTSGSGNEQFF
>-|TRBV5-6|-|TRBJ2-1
TGTGCCAGCAGCTTGGACGGCTCCTACAATGAGCAGTTCTTC
CASSLDGSYNEQFF
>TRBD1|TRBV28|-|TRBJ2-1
TGTGCCAGCACGGACAGGGTAAATGAGCAGTTCTTC
CASTDRVNEQFF
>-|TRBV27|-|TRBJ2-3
TGTGCCAGCAGTCAAAGGGCTAGGCGGAGGTTCACAGATACGCAGTATTTT
CASSQRARRRFTDTQYF
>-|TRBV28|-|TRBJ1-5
TGTGCCAGCAGGTCACCAGGGAGGCGTCATAGCAATCAGCCCCAGCATTTT
CASRSPGRRHSNQPQHF
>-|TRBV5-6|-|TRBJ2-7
TGTGCCAGCAGCCGACCTACAGCCTACGAGCAGTACTTC
CASSRPTAYEQYF
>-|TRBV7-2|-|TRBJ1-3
TGTGCCAGCAGCTTAGCGCAAGGGAGCTCTGGAAACACCATATATTTT
CASSLAQGSSGNTIYF
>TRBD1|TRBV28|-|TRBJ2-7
TGTGCCAGCAGTCCTGTTGACAGGGACTCCTACGAGCAGTACTTC
CASSPVDRDSYEQYF
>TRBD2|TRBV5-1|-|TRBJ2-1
TGCGCCAGCAGCTTGCGGCGGGAGTTCGTCACGGGCAATGAGCAGTTCTTC
CASSLRREFVTGNEQFF
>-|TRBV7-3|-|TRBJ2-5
TGTGCCAGCAGCCCCACAGGCAGAAAAGAGACCCAGTACTTC
CASSPTGRKETQYF
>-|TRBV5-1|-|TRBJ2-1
TGCGCCAGCGGGATCTCCTACAATGAGCAGTTCTTC
CASGISYNEQFF
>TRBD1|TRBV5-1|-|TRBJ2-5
TGCGCCAGCAGCGTCGGACAGGATGGGGGGACCCAGTACTTC
CASSVGQDGGTQYF
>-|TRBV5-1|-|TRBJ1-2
TGCGCCAGCAGCTTGGGGCGAGACGGGGGCTACACCTTC
CASSLGRDGGYTF